This TCR beta chain was obtained from a study of T cells in Graves' hyperthyroidism and ophthalmopathy. There are many counts of this clonotype. Amplified TCR beta CDR3 regions came from RNA transcripts. First-round RT-PCR targeting the TCR CDR3 was performed with the HTBI primer set. TCRdb passed the multiplex PCR reads through MiXCR, listing each CDR3 protein once. The sample includes under 300,000 distinct CDR3 sequences, approximately 26% of them seen just once. The CDR3 has 14 amino acids. Germline CDR1 is MDHEN and CDR2 is SYDVKM. V lost 5 bases to trimming and J lost 4 bases; unmatched junction nucleotides: 7. The hyperthyroidism patients had all been newly diagnosed, and their disease duration was under 2 months. Their ages ranged from 18 to 65 years.

V gene TRBV28 combines with J gene TRBJ2-7; TRBD1 aligns across 8 bases. Material: blood. This clonotype was sampled from a man aged 35-49 years with Graves' hyperthyroidism that later progressed to Graves' ophthalmopathy. The CDR3 loop is CASSLRQGRYEQYF. The CDR3 DNA is TGTGCCAGCAGTCTCAGACAGGGGAGGTACGAGCAGTACTTC.